A single sample is the source of the 5 T cell receptor beta chains below, sequenced in a study of response to subunit inactivated influenza vaccine (dated by TCRdb to between 2017 and 2018). Receptor libraries were prepared by RT-PCR. TCRdb names Illumina HiSeq 2500 as the instrument used. Using fastp trimming at Q25 and MiXCR clonotype assembly, TCRdb reanalyzed the public sequencing data and kept in-frame beta chains. CDR3 protein sequences are deduplicated, and each keeps its most common genes and DNA. The sample table holds 550,000 to 650,000 distinct CDR3 sequences, of which about an eighth were seen once. The ten largest clones represent around 9.6% of the sample. The sample in question was PBMCs from blood, obtained on the day of vaccination. These receptors were taken from a man aged 50 to 59 who received an inactivated influenza vaccine. Donor details come from another sample of the same person, matched by shared clones.

This clonotype was seen at least ten times. The chain combines TRBV10-3 with TRBJ1-1; 8 nucleotides match TRBD1. With 7 bases clipped from V and 1 base from J, the junction kept 5 bases outside the gene matches. From germline, CDR1 is ENHRY and CDR2 SYGVKD. This CDR3 is built from 14 residues. CDR3 in amino acids: CAITSGTGNTEAFF. The CDR3 DNA is TGTGCCATCACCTCCGGGACAGGGAACACTGAAGCTTTCTTT.

The CDR3 DNA reads as TGTGCCAGCAGCTTCCGGACAGGGGGCGCGGGCACCGGGGAGCTGTTTTTT. Translating it yields CASSFRTGGAGTGELFF. The genes are TRBV5-5 and TRBJ2-2; TRBD1 matches 11 bases. V was pared by 2 bases and J by 4 bases, with 7 bases of the junction left unmatched. The CDR3 has 17 residues. Germline V gene data show CDR1 as SGHKS and CDR2 as YYEKEE (reference sequence).

This chain joins TRBV5-1 and TRBJ2-1; tentative D call: TRBD2 (5 bases). Trimming pared 5 bases from V and 6 bases from J, leaving 15 bases between. The CDR3 has 14 residues. Germline CDR1 SGHRS, CDR2 YFSETQ. The CDR3: CASSTEAGPNEQFF. Here the CDR3 DNA reads TGCGCCAGCAGTACGGAGGCCGGTCCCAATGAGCAGTTCTTC.

Ten or more counts support this clonotype. This chain links TRBV20-1 with TRBJ2-1, with 14 bases fitting TRBD2. Looked up from germline, CDR1 is DFQATT and CDR2 is SNEGSKA (reference sequence). This CDR3 contains 16 residues. The V gene end was trimmed by 6 bases and the J gene end by 2 bases; junction bases not matched to a gene: 6. CDR3 sequence reads: CSATGLAGVPYNEQFF. The CDR3, as DNA: TGCAGTGCCACGGGACTAGCGGGAGTACCCTACAATGAGCAGTTCTTC.

This clonotype was detected only a few times. The chain carries TRBV7-2 and TRBJ2-5, with a weak D call TRBD2 (5 bases). V was pared by 6 bases and J by 1 base, with 9 bases between. Germline values: CDR1 SGHTA, CDR2 FQGNSA. The CDR3 runs 13 residues. CDR3: CASRHGSQETQYF. The CDR3 DNA sequence: TGTGCCAGCAGACATGGGAGCCAAGAGACCCAGTACTTC. The variable domain in full, completed from reference TRBV7-2 and TRBJ2-5, reads GAGVSQSPSNKVTEKGKDVELRCDPISGHTALYWYRQSLGQGLEFLIYFQGNSAPDKSGLPSDRFSAERTGGSVSTLTIQRTQQEDSAVYLCASRHGSQETQYFGPGTRLLVL.